The TCR beta chain described here comes from a study of cytomegalovirus exposure and HLA in healthy donors. Per the germline V gene, CDR1 is ENHRY and CDR2 is SYGVKD. V lost 5 bases and J 12 bases, leaving 14 bases between the germline ends. CDR3 size: 12 residues. Notes on the study in general: Later analysis identified a missense DCLRE1C variant that was linked to TCR beta V- and J-gene trimming. Earlier results showed most TCR beta V segments being productive about 87% or about 30% of the time. In a later analysis, compared with equally common non-associated chains, HLA-associated beta chains were more expanded.

60 Vbeta and 13 Jbeta primers were used in PCR. Profiling relied on immunoSEQ multiplex PCR, and the TCRdb table lists in-frame clones only, not all of them. The sample shows hundreds of thousands of clones, about 75% of them seen only once. Notes on this clone: Its antigen is not known.

The chain uses TRBV10-3 and TRBJ2-1, with D maybe TRBD2 (5 bases). The specimen was PBMCs. The origin of this receptor is a male donor in good health and CMV-seronegative. The CDR3 DNA is TGTGCCATCAGTAATGACTATGAGGGGCAGTTCTTC. This gives the protein CAISNDYEGQFF.